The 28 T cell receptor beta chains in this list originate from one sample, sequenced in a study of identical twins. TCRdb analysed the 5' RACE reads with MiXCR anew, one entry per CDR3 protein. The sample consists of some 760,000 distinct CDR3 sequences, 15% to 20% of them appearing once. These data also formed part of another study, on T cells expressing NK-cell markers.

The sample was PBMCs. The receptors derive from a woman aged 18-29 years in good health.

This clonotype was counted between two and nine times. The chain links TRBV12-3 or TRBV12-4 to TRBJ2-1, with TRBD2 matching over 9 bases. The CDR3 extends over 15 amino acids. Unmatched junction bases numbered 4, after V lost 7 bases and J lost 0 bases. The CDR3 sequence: CASTTSGRSYNEQFF. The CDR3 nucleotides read TGTGCCAGCACGACTAGCGGTCGCTCCTACAATGAGCAGTTCTTC.

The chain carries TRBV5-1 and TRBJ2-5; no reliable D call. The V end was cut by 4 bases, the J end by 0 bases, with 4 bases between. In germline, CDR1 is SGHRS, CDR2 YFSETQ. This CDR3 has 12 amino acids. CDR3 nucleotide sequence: TGCGCCAGCAGCGGGTACCAAGAGACCCAGTACTTC. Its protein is CASSGYQETQYF.

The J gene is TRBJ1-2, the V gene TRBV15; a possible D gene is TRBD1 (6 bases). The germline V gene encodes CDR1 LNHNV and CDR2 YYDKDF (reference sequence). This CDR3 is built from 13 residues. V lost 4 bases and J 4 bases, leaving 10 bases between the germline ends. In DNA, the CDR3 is TGTGCCACCAGCATAGGAGGGGGCTATGGCTACACCTTC. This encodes CATSIGGGYGYTF.

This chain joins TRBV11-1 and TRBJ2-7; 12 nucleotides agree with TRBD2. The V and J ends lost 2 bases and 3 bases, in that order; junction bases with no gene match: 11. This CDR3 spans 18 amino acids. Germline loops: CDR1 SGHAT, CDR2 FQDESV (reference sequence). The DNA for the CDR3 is TGTGCCAGCAGCTTACCTATTGACCTGACTAGCGGGAGCTACGAGCAGTACTTC. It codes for CASSLPIDLTSGSYEQYF.

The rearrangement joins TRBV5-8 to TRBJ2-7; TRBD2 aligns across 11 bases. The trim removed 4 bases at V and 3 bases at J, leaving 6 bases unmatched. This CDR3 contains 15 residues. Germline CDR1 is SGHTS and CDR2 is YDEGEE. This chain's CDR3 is CASSRTSGLNYEQYF. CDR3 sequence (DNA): TGTGCCAGCAGCCGGACTAGCGGGCTTAACTACGAGCAGTACTTC.

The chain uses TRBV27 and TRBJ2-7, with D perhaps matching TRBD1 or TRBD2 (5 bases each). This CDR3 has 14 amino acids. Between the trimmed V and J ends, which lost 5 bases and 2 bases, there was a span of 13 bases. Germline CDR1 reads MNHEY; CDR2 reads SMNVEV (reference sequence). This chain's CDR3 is CASSIRDGAYEQYF. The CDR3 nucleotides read TGTGCCAGCAGTATCCGGGACGGTGCCTACGAGCAGTACTTC.

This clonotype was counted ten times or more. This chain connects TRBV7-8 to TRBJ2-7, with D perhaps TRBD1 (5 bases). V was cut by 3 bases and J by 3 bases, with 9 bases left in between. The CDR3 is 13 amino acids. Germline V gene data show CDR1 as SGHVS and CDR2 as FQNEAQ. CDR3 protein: CASSFADNYEQYF. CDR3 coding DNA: TGTGCCAGCAGCTTTGCGGACAACTACGAGCAGTACTTC.

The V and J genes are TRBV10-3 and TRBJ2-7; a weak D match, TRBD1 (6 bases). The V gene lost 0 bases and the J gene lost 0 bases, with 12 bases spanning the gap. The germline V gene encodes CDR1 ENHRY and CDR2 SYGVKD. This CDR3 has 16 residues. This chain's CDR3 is CAISESTGSVSYEQYF. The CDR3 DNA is TGTGCCATCAGTGAGTCGACAGGTTCCGTCTCCTACGAGCAGTACTTC.

This CDR3 is CASSVGGSGASYNEQFF. CDR3 nucleotides: TGTGCCAGCAGCGTAGGGGGTAGCGGGGCCTCCTACAATGAGCAGTTCTTC. The rearrangement joins TRBV9 to TRBJ2-1; 8 nucleotides match TRBD2. The CDR3 contains 17 residues. The germline V gene encodes CDR1 SGDLS and CDR2 YYNGEE. J gave up 0 bases and V 0 bases, and 5 bases lay outside the gene matches.

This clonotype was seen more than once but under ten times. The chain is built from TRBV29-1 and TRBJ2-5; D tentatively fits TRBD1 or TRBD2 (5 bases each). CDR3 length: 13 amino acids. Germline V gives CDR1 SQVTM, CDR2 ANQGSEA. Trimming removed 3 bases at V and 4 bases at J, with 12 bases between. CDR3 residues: CSVDNRGGETQYF. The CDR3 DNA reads TGCAGCGTTGACAACCGGGGCGGAGAGACCCAGTACTTC.

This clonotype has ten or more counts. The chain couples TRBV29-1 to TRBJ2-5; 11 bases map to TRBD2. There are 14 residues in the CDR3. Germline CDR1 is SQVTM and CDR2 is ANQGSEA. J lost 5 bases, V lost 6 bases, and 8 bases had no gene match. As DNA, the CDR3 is TGCAGCGTGCCCGGACTAGCGGGTGTGGAGACCCAGTACTTC. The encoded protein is CSVPGLAGVETQYF.

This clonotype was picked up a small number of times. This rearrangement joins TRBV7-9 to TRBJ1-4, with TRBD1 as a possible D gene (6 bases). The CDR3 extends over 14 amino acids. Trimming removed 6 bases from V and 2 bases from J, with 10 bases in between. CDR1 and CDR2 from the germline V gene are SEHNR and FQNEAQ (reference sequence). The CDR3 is CASSKGGTNEKLFF. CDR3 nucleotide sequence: TGTGCCAGCAGTAAGGGGGGTACTAATGAAAAACTGTTTTTT.

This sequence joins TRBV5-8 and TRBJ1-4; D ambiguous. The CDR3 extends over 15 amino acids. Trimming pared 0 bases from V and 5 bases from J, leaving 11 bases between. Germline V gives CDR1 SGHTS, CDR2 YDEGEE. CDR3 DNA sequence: TGTGCCAGCAGCTTGGCCGGGCGCTTAAATGAAAAACTGTTTTTT. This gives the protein CASSLAGRLNEKLFF. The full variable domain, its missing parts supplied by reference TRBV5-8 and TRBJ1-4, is EAGVTQSPTHLIKTRGQQATLRCSPISGHTSVYWYQQALGLGLQFLLWYDEGEERNRGNFPPRFSGRQFPNYSSELNVNALELEDSALYLCASSLAGRLNEKLFFGSGTQLSVL.

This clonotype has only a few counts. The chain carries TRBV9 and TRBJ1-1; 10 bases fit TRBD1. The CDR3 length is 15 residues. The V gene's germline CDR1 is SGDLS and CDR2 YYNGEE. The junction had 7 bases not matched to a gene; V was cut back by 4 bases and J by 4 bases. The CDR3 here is CASSKGTGVGTEAFF. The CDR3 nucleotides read TGTGCCAGCAGCAAGGGGACAGGGGTTGGCACTGAAGCTTTCTTT.

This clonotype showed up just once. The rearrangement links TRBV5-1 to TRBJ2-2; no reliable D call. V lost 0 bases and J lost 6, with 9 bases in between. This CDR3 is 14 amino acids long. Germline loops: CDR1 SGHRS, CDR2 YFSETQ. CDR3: CASSLAGAAGELFF. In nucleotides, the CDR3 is TGCGCCAGCAGCTTGGCCGGCGCGGCCGGGGAGCTGTTTTTT. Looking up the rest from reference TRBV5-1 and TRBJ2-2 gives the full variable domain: KAGVTQTPRYLIKTRGQQVTLSCSPISGHRSVSWYQQTPGQGLQFLFEYFSETQRNKGNFPGRFSGRQFSNSRSEMNVSTLELGDSALYLCASSLAGAAGELFFGEGSRLTVL.

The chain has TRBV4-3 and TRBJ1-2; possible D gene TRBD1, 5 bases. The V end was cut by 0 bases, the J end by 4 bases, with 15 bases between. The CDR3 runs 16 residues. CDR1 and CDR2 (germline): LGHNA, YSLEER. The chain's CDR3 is CASSQDSRGYGYGYTF. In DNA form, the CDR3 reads TGCGCCAGCAGCCAAGACTCGAGGGGCTATGGCTATGGCTACACCTTC.

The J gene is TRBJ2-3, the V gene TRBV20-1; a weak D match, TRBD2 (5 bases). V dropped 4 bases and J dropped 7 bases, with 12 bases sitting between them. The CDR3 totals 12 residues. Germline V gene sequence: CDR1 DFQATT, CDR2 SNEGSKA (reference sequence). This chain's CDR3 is CSAIGGWHTQYF. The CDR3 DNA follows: TGCAGTGCTATTGGAGGTTGGCATACGCAGTATTTT.

The CDR3 sequence is CASSLAIGYTEAFF. For the CDR3, the DNA is TGTGCCAGCAGCTTAGCGATCGGATACACTGAAGCTTTCTTT. The chain is built from TRBV7-9 and TRBJ1-1, with D uncertain. The germline gives CDR1 SEHNR, CDR2 FQNEAQ (reference sequence). V was clipped by 0 bases and J by 3 bases, with 8 bases between them. The CDR3 runs 14 residues.

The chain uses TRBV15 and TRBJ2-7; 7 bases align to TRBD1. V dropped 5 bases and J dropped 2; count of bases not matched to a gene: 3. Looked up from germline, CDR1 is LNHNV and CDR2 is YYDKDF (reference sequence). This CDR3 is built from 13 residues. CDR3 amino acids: CATSYQGAYEQYF. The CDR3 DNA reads TGTGCCACCAGCTACCAGGGGGCCTACGAGCAGTACTTC. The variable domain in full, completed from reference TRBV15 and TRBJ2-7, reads DAMVIQNPRYQVTQFGKPVTLSCSQTLNHNVMYWYQQKSSQAPKLLFHYYDKDFNNEADTPDNFQSRRPNTSFCFLDIRSPGLGDTAMYLCATSYQGAYEQYFGPGTRLTVT.

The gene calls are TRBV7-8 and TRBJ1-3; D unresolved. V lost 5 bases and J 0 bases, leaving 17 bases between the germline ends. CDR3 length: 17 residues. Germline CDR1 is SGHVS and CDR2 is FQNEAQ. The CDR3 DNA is TGTGCCAGCAGCGTTGGACGGCGGGAGAGCTCTGGAAACACCATATATTTT. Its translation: CASSVGRRESSGNTIYF.

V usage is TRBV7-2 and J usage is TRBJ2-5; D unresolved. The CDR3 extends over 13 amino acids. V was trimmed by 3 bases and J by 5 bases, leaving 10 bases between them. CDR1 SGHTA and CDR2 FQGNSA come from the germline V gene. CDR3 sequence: CASSFQFGETQYF. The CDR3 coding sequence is TGTGCCAGCAGCTTCCAATTCGGGGAGACCCAGTACTTC.

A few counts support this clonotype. As DNA, the CDR3 is TGTGCCGTCGAGGGAGCGAACAATGAGCAGTTCTTC. Protein product: CAVEGANNEQFF. The chain is built from TRBV12-3 or TRBV12-4 and TRBJ2-1, with D perhaps matching TRBD2 (5 bases). The CDR3 length is 12 residues. V shed 11 bases and J shed 5 bases, with 13 bases lying between them.

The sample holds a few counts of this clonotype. Here the CDR3 DNA reads TGTGCCAGCAGTTACAGGGTTGGGGCCAACGTCCTGACTTTC. Translating gives CASSYRVGANVLTF. The V call is TRBV28, the J call TRBJ2-6, with D possibly being TRBD1 (6 bases). The CDR3 is 14 amino acids. The germline V and J ends were trimmed by 4 bases and 3 bases, with 7 bases remaining between them. Germline V gene data show CDR1 as MDHEN and CDR2 as SYDVKM.

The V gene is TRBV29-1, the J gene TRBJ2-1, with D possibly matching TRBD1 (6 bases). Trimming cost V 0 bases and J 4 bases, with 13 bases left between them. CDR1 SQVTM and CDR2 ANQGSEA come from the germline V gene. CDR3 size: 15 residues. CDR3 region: CSVEDWDTWYNEQFF. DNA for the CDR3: TGCAGCGTTGAAGATTGGGACACGTGGTACAATGAGCAGTTCTTC.

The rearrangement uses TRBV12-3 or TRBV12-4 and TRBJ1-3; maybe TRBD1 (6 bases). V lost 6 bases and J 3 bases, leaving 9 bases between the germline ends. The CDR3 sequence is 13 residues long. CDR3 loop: CASRPGVGNTIYF. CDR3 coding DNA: TGTGCCAGCAGGCCAGGGGTTGGAAACACCATATATTTT.

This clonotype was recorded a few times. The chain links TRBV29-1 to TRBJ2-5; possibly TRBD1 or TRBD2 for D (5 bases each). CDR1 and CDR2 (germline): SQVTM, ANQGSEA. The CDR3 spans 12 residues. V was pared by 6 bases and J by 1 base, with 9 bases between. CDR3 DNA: TGCAGCGTGGGACGGGGCCAAGAGACCCAGTACTTC. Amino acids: CSVGRGQETQYF.

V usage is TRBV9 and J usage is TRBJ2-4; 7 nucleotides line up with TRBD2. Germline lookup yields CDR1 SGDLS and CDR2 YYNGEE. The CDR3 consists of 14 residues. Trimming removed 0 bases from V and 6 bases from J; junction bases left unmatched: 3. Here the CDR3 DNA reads TGTGCCAGCAGCGTAGATGGCGGGAGAAACATTCAGTACTTC. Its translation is CASSVDGGRNIQYF.

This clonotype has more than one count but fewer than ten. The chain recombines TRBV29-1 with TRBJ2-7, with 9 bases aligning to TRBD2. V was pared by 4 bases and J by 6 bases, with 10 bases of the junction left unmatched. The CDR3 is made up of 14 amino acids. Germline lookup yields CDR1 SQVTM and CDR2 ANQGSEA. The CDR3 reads CSVGASGTSGEQYF. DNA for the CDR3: TGCAGCGTTGGGGCTAGCGGGACTTCGGGCGAGCAGTACTTC.